What follows are 22 T cell receptor beta chains derived from one specimen sequenced in a study of OX40 agonist ivuxolimab in advanced cancers. The data were produced by immunoSEQ multiplex PCR, yet TCRdb's version contains in-frame clones alone and is incomplete. Here the sample spans roughly 56,000 clones, approximately 86% being singletons. This specimen consisted of CD4+ or CD8+ T cells sorted from blood, obtained in a trial of the OX40 agonist ivuxolimab. These TCRs come from an adult with an advanced solid tumor such as melanoma, head and neck, liver or kidney cancer.

Concerning this clone itself: Germline is not matched at one junction end, which may reflect a read error. V is TRBV11-3 and J is TRBJ2-1; 7 nucleotides agree with TRBD2. The V gene's germline CDR1 is SGHNT and CDR2 YENEEA. The CDR3 length is 15 residues. DNA of the CDR3: TGTGCCAGCAGCTTAGGGACTAGGTCCTACAATAAGCAGTTCTTC. This encodes CASSLGTRSYNKQFF.

V is TRBV7-2 and J is TRBJ2-1; 7 bases align to TRBD2. Germline CDR1 is SGHTA and CDR2 is FQGNSA. There are 13 residues in the CDR3. The V gene end was trimmed by 0 bases and the J gene end by 7 bases; junction bases not matched to a gene: 0. CDR3 amino acids: CASSLARGNEQFF. CDR3 coding DNA: TGTGCCAGCAGCTTAGCGCGGGGGAATGAGCAGTTCTTC.

The gene calls are TRBV5-1 and TRBJ2-7, with 11 nucleotides matching TRBD2. Germline loops: CDR1 SGHRS, CDR2 YFSETQ. This CDR3 contains 15 residues. Trimming took 0 bases from V and 1 from J; bases not matched to a gene: 0. CDR3 region: CASSLGTSGSYEQYF. CDR3 nucleotides: TGCGCCAGCAGCTTGGGGACTAGCGGGTCCTACGAGCAGTACTTC.

The rearrangement joins TRBV7-9 to TRBJ2-1; TRBD2 matches 7 bases. Germline CDR1 SEHNR, CDR2 FQNEAQ (reference sequence). The CDR3 spans 16 residues. V lost 4 bases to trimming and J lost 9 bases; unmatched junction nucleotides: 15. CDR3 protein: CASSSLYVGGSVEQFF. The CDR3 region has the DNA TGTGCCAGCAGCTCCCTATACGTCGGCGGGAGCGTTGAGCAGTTCTTC. The full variable domain, with the rest looked up from reference TRBV7-9 and TRBJ2-1, is DTGVSQNPRHKITKRGQNVTFRCDPISEHNRLYWYRQTLGQGPEFLTYFQNEAQLEKSRLLSDRFSAERPKGSFSTLEIQRTEQGDSAMYLCASSSLYVGGSVEQFFGPGTRLTVL.

The rearrangement uses TRBV7-2 and TRBJ2-3; no definite D call. Trimming left V 6 bases short and J 2 bases short, with 6 bases between. This CDR3 region has 12 residues. Germline CDR1 SGHTA, CDR2 FQGNSA. The CDR3 reads CASRFPTDTQYF. CDR3 nucleotide sequence: TGTGCCAGCAGATTCCCCACAGATACGCAGTATTTT.

The rearrangement uses TRBV5-1 and TRBJ2-7; 9 positions agree with TRBD1. CDR1 is SGHRS, CDR2 YFSETQ, per germline. The CDR3 contains 14 residues. J lost 7 bases, V lost 4 bases, and 9 bases had no gene match. The CDR3 is CASSISTGGREQYF. The CDR3 DNA reads as TGCGCCAGCAGCATCTCGACAGGGGGGCGGGAGCAGTACTTC.

The CDR3 protein is CATSRDLSTGAAFF. DNA of the CDR3: TGTGCCACCAGCAGAGATCTCAGTACAGGGGCAGCTTTCTTT. The chain combines TRBV15 with TRBJ1-1; TRBD1 agrees at 7 bases. The V gene's germline CDR1 is LNHNV and CDR2 YYDKDF (reference sequence). The CDR3 is made up of 14 amino acids. V shed 0 bases and J 10 bases; nucleotides not matched to a gene: 8.

V gene TRBV9 combines with J gene TRBJ1-1; 9 positions match TRBD1. V shed 4 bases, J shed 1 base, and the junction held 5 bases outside the gene matches. CDR1 SGDLS and CDR2 YYNGEE come from the germline V gene. CDR3 length: 15 amino acids. The CDR3 loop is CASSLGTGPNTEAFF. CDR3 bases: TGTGCCAGCAGCTTAGGGACAGGGCCGAACACTGAAGCTTTCTTT.

The V call is TRBV7-9, the J call TRBJ1-1; TRBD1 agrees at 8 bases. Germline V gene data show CDR1 as SEHNR and CDR2 as FQNEAQ (reference sequence). Trimming cost V 5 bases and J 4 bases; bases outside gene matches: 9. This CDR3 comprises 15 residues. The CDR3 here is CASSLFGTGGTEAFF. The CDR3 coding sequence is TGTGCCAGCAGCCTTTTCGGGACAGGCGGCACTGAAGCTTTCTTT. Supplemented by reference TRBV7-9 and TRBJ1-1, the full variable domain reads DTGVSQNPRHKITKRGQNVTFRCDPISEHNRLYWYRQTLGQGPEFLTYFQNEAQLEKSRLLSDRFSAERPKGSFSTLEIQRTEQGDSAMYLCASSLFGTGGTEAFFGQGTRLTVV.

The chain has TRBV15 and TRBJ2-7; TRBD1 aligns across 9 bases. V lost 0 bases, J lost 3 bases, and 3 bases stayed unmatched. This CDR3 region has 15 residues. The germline V gene encodes CDR1 LNHNV and CDR2 YYDKDF (reference sequence). The CDR3 DNA reads as TGTGCCACCAGCAGAGACGGGACAGGGAGCTACGAGCAGTACTTC. Translating gives CATSRDGTGSYEQYF.

The chain recombines TRBV2 with TRBJ1-1; a weak D match, TRBD1 (5 bases). Trimming pared 2 bases from V and 12 bases from J, leaving 16 bases between. The CDR3 is made up of 13 amino acids. Germline V gives CDR1 SNHLY, CDR2 FYNNEI. Here the CDR3 reads CASSEWVRAETFF. The DNA for the CDR3 is TGTGCCAGCAGTGAATGGGTCAGGGCTGAGACTTTCTTT.

This clone was counted a single time. This rearrangement joins TRBV6-1 to TRBJ1-2; no definite D call. The CDR3 spans 15 residues. Per germline, CDR1 MNHNS and CDR2 SASEGT. V was shortened by 8 bases and J by 4 bases, with 20 bases between the two germline ends. The CDR3 region has the DNA TGTGCCAGCCGACCACCGGTCCCGGGCGGCTATGGCTACACCTTC. It codes for CASRPPVPGGYGYTF.

This clone was seen a single time. This chain connects TRBV5-4 to TRBJ2-3; 7 nucleotides align to TRBD1. This CDR3 has 16 residues. Germline CDR1 is SGHNT and CDR2 is YYREEE (reference sequence). J gave up 0 bases and V 4 bases, and 8 bases lay outside the gene matches. This chain's CDR3 is CASSRADRRSTDTQYF. The CDR3 DNA reads as TGTGCCAGCAGCAGAGCGGACAGGAGAAGCACAGATACGCAGTATTTT.

V gene TRBV7-3 combines with J gene TRBJ1-1; no firm D call. This CDR3 is built from 13 residues. Germline V gives CDR1 SGHTA, CDR2 FQGTGA. V was cut by 2 bases and J by 5 bases, with 9 bases left in between. Here the CDR3 reads CASSLGAGTEAFF. The CDR3 nucleotides read TGTGCCAGCAGCTTAGGTGCAGGAACTGAAGCTTTCTTT.

V is TRBV27 and J is TRBJ1-4; possibly TRBD1 for D (5 bases). V gave up 0 bases and J gave up 3 bases, with 8 bases separating them. The V gene's germline CDR1 is MNHEY and CDR2 SMNVEV (reference sequence). The CDR3 is made up of 15 amino acids. CDR3 sequence: CASSLSWGSNEKLFF. The CDR3 DNA is TGTGCCAGCAGTTTATCCTGGGGGTCTAATGAAAAACTGTTTTTT.

The V and J genes are TRBV30 and TRBJ1-4; D remains ambiguous. This CDR3 has 13 residues. Between the trimmed V and J ends, which lost 8 bases and 3 bases, there was a span of 13 bases. Looked up from germline, CDR1 is GTSNPN and CDR2 is SVGIG (reference sequence). CDR3 in amino acids: CASSRVANEKLFF. CDR3 nucleotide sequence: TGTGCCAGCAGCCGGGTGGCTAATGAAAAACTGTTTTTT.

The chain is built from TRBV7-9 and TRBJ2-2; D remains ambiguous. The CDR3 spans 12 residues. Germline CDR1 SEHNR, CDR2 FQNEAQ (reference sequence). Trimming shortened V by 5 bases and J by 6 bases, and 7 bases separated the two germline ends. The CDR3 nucleotides are TGTGCCAGCAGCCCGCCGGCCGGGGAGCTGTTTTTT. Encoded protein: CASSPPAGELFF.

This clone came up a few times. V gene TRBV7-9 combines with J gene TRBJ1-1; D gene unclear. The germline CDR1 and CDR2 sequences are SEHNR and FQNEAQ (reference sequence). Trimming pared 2 bases from V and 4 bases from J, leaving 2 bases between. CDR3 length: 11 amino acids. CDR3 amino acids: CASSLITEAFF. CDR3 sequence (DNA): TGTGCCAGCAGCTTAATCACTGAAGCTTTCTTT.

The chain combines TRBV7-2 with TRBJ2-7, with unresolved D. CDR1 is SGHTA and CDR2 is FQGNSA in the germline V gene. CDR3 length: 14 amino acids. Trimming took off 3 bases at V and 0 bases at J, with 9 bases between the two ends. The CDR3 DNA reads as TGTGCCAGCAGCTTTAGGCTCGCCTCCTACGAGCAGTACTTC. Translation gives CASSFRLASYEQYF.

This chain uses TRBV4-1 with TRBJ2-1, with D maybe TRBD1 (6 bases). The V end lost 3 bases, the J end lost 14 bases, and 11 bases lay between the germline ends. Germline values: CDR1 MGHRA, CDR2 YSYEKL. This CDR3 has 11 amino acids. CDR3 DNA sequence: TGCGCCAGCAGCCACCGGGACAAGGAGTTCTTC. Residues: CASSHRDKEFF.

The genes are TRBV28 and TRBJ1-5; TRBD1 matches 7 bases. Germline V gene data show CDR1 as MDHEN and CDR2 as SYDVKM. This CDR3 spans 14 amino acids. After removal of 5 bases from V and 6 bases from J, the junction contained 7 bases not matched to a gene. The CDR3 DNA is TGTGCCAGCAGTGGAAACAGGGGATCTCAGCCCCAGCATTTT. Translating it yields CASSGNRGSQPQHF.

The chain carries TRBV10-1 and TRBJ2-2; D unclear. The germline CDR1 and CDR2 sequences are WNHNN and SYGVQD (reference sequence). V was trimmed by 6 bases and J by 1 base, leaving 9 bases between them. The CDR3 has 14 residues. In DNA, the CDR3 is TGCGCCAGCAGCCGGAGTGGGAACACCGGGGAGCTGTTTTTT. Translation: CASSRSGNTGELFF.